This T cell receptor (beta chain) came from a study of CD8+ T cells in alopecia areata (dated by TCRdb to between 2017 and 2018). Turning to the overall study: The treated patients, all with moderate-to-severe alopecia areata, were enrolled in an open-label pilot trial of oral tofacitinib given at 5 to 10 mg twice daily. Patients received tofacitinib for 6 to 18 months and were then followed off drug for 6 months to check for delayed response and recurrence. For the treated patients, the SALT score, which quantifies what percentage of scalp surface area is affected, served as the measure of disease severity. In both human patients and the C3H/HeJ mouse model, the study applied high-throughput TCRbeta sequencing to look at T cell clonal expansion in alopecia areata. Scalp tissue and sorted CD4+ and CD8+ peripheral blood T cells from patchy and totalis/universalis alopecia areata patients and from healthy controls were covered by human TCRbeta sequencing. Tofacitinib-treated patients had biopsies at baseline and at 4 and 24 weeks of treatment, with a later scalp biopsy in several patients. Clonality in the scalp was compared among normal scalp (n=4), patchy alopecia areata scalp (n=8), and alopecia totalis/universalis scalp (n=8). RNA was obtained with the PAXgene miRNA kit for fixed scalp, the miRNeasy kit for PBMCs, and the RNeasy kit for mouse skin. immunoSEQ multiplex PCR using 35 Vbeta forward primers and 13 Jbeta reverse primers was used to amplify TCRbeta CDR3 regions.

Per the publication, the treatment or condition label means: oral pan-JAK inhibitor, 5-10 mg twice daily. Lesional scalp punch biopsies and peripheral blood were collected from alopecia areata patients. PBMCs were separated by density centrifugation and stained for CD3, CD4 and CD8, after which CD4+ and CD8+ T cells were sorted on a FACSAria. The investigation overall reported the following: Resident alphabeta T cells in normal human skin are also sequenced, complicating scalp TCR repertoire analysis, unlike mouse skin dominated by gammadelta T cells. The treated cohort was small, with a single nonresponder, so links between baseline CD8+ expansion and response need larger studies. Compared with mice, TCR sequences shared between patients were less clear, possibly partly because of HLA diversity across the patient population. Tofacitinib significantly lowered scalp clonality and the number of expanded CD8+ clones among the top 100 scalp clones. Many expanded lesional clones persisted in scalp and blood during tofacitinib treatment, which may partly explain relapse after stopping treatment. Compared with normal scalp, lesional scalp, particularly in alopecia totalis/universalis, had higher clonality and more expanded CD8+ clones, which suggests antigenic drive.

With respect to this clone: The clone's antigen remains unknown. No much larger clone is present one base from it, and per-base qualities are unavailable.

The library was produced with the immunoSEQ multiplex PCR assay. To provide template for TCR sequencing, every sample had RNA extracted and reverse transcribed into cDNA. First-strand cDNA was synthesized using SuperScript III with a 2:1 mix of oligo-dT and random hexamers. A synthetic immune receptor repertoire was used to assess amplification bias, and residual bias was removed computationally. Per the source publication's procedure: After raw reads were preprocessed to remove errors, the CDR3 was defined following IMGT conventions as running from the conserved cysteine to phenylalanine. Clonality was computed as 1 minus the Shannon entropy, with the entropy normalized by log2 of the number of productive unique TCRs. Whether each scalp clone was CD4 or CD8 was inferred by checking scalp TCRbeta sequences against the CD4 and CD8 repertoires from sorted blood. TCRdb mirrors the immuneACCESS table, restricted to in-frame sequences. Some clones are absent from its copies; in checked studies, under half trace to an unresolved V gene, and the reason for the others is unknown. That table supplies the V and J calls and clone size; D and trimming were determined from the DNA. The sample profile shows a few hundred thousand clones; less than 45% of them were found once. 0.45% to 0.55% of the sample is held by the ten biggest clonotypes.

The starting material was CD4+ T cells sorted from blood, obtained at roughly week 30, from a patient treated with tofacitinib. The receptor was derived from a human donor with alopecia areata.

The CDR3 region has the sequence CASSLPGTSGSSYEQYF. The sequenced DNA: TGCGCCAGCAGCTTACCCGGGACTAGCGGGAGCAGTTACGAGCAGTACTTC. The chain joins TRBV5-1 to TRBJ2-7; TRBD2 lines up with 14 middle nucleotides. After removal of 2 bases from V and 4 bases from J, the junction retains 8 bases not matched to a gene. From the germline V gene, CDR1 is SGHRS and CDR2 is YFSETQ. There are 17 amino acids in the CDR3, from cysteine to phenylalanine inclusive. The CDR3 DNA has 51 bases and is translated from base 1.